These T cell receptor beta chains were read from a single sample in a study of T cells in Graves' hyperthyroidism and ophthalmopathy. TCRdb re-analysed the multiplex PCR reads in MiXCR, keeping a single row per CDR3 protein. The data contain fewer than 650,000 distinct CDR3 sequences, 46% of them seen just once; the ten biggest clones take up around 47%. Sample: peripheral blood or thyroid tissue (not recorded which). The receptors here all came from an adult woman with Graves' disease, either hyperthyroidism or ophthalmopathy (not recorded which). Both conserved end residues are part of each CDR3. Fields, in order: CDR3 length, D gene, J gene, V gene, CDR3 protein. The D gene is left open where the match is weak.

len: 12; d_gene: NA; j_gene: TRBJ1-4; v_gene: TRBV2; CDR3aa: CASRDGNEKLFF
len: 14; d_gene: NA; j_gene: TRBJ1-2; v_gene: TRBV7-2; CDR3aa: CASSPPGHRFGYTF
len: 14; d_gene: NA; j_gene: TRBJ2-7; v_gene: TRBV2; CDR3aa: CASDRGSLAYEQYF
len: 16; d_gene: TRBD2; j_gene: TRBJ2-7; v_gene: TRBV10-3; CDR3aa: CAISESGSGSSYEQYF
len: 12; d_gene: NA; j_gene: TRBJ2-5; v_gene: TRBV2; CDR3aa: CASRGLGETQYF
len: 15; d_gene: NA; j_gene: TRBJ1-1; v_gene: TRBV5-1; CDR3aa: CASTLGPTVGTEAFF
len: 13; d_gene: TRBD1; j_gene: TRBJ1-2; v_gene: TRBV19; CDR3aa: CASNKGQRYGYAF
len: 15; d_gene: NA; j_gene: TRBJ2-6; v_gene: TRBV2; CDR3aa: CASRSRSSGANVLTF
len: 13; d_gene: NA; j_gene: TRBJ1-6; v_gene: TRBV5-1; CDR3aa: CASSETRNSPLHF
len: 16; d_gene: NA; j_gene: TRBJ1-3; v_gene: TRBV9; CDR3aa: CASSDGSPGIGNTIYF
len: 14; d_gene: TRBD2; j_gene: TRBJ2-7; v_gene: TRBV10-3; CDR3aa: CAISRTSGAYEQYF
len: 15; d_gene: TRBD1; j_gene: TRBJ2-5; v_gene: TRBV7-4; CDR3aa: CASSLWDSPWETQYF
len: 14; d_gene: TRBD1; j_gene: TRBJ2-7; v_gene: TRBV29-1; CDR3aa: CSYQTGGGRYEQYF
len: 13; d_gene: NA; j_gene: TRBJ1-2; v_gene: TRBV5-1; CDR3aa: CASSSRTNYGYTF
len: 17; d_gene: TRBD2; j_gene: TRBJ2-7; v_gene: TRBV19; CDR3aa: CASSVPGLADSSYEQYF
len: 14; d_gene: NA; j_gene: TRBJ1-1; v_gene: TRBV9; CDR3aa: CASSVGKGGTEAFF
len: 18; d_gene: TRBD1; j_gene: TRBJ2-3; v_gene: TRBV15; CDR3aa: CATSSNLGQGARADTQYF
len: 14; d_gene: TRBD1; j_gene: TRBJ1-1; v_gene: TRBV27; CDR3aa: CASSLKGALTEAFF
len: 12; d_gene: NA; j_gene: TRBJ2-7; v_gene: TRBV7-2; CDR3aa: CASSEPGGEQYF
len: 14; d_gene: TRBD2; j_gene: TRBJ2-5; v_gene: TRBV29-1; CDR3aa: CSDRRAGGNHDQYF
len: 13; d_gene: NA; j_gene: TRBJ1-2; v_gene: TRBV29-1; CDR3aa: CSVEWRGPLGYTF
len: 14; d_gene: TRBD1; j_gene: TRBJ1-5; v_gene: TRBV5-1; CDR3aa: CASSFDRGNQPQHF
len: 16; d_gene: TRBD2; j_gene: TRBJ2-7; v_gene: TRBV29-1; CDR3aa: CSVVGIAGGPLYEQYF
len: 14; d_gene: NA; j_gene: TRBJ2-5; v_gene: TRBV6-5; CDR3aa: CASSYSTGQETQYF
len: 12; d_gene: NA; j_gene: TRBJ1-6; v_gene: TRBV13; CDR3aa: CASSPTGEPLHF
len: 13; d_gene: NA; j_gene: TRBJ1-1; v_gene: TRBV29-1; CDR3aa: CSVASPLGTEAFF
len: 14; d_gene: TRBD1; j_gene: TRBJ1-1; v_gene: TRBV5-1; CDR3aa: CASSRDSTNTEAFF
len: 14; d_gene: NA; j_gene: TRBJ1-2; v_gene: TRBV9; CDR3aa: CASSVEAGISGYTF
len: 15; d_gene: TRBD1; j_gene: TRBJ1-1; v_gene: TRBV3-1; CDR3aa: CASSYGTGTNTEAFF
len: 14; d_gene: TRBD2; j_gene: TRBJ2-5; v_gene: TRBV29-1; CDR3aa: CSVEGGLVYETQYF
len: 15; d_gene: TRBD1; j_gene: TRBJ2-7; v_gene: TRBV20-1; CDR3aa: CSARRDRVRGYEQYF
len: 12; d_gene: NA; j_gene: TRBJ2-5; v_gene: TRBV2; CDR3aa: CSSDRGWETQYF